This section outlines one T cell receptor beta chain sequence together with its context. Its antigen is unknown. In total, approximately 610 healthy bone marrow donors made up the cohort. Cohort members were all nominally healthy when sampled, although unrecorded immune exposures were likely present. The donor tested CMV seronegative and was one of the 352 seronegative cohort members. A peripheral blood sample was collected from each donor, and TCR beta sequencing was performed on peripheral blood mononuclear cells. The Qiagen DNeasy Blood Extraction Kit was used to extract genomic DNA from the blood cell samples. V loses 1 base of germline sequence and J loses 0 bases, and the interval between the two ends is 10 bases. The CDR3 covers 16 residues, taking in both the cysteine and the phenylalanine. The retained sequence is limited to the CDR3, 48 bases, with the frame set at the first base. In the germline V gene, CDR1 corresponds to SGHVS and CDR2 to FQNEAQ.

The record originates from a study of cytomegalovirus exposure and HLA in healthy donors (dated by TCRdb to about 2017). Regarding the research as a whole: In an earlier analysis of 587 of the donors, 276 Gb of sequence data and 100 million or so unique TCR beta sequences from about 179 million T cells were reported. About 300 gigabases of sequencing data and tens of millions of unique TCR sequences were included in an early release covering under 650 HLA-typed donors. Of the 300 to 500 genotyped donors, roughly 76% were placed in the genetic ancestry cluster associated with self-reported Caucasian donors. The study aimed to test whether cataloging public T cell receptors could reveal signatures of past pathogen exposure. The study profiled the T cell repertoires of 500 to 800 subjects by immunosequencing and related them to cytomegalovirus serostatus. Along with the roughly 670-subject first cohort, a separate validation cohort of over 90 different subjects was used. To predict cytomegalovirus infection status, the study brought together high-throughput TCR immunosequencing, statistical association of individual TCRs with disease status, and machine learning. A later analysis re-analyzed previously published TCR beta repertoires from 600 to 850 donors and added high-resolution HLA genotyping to study TCR occurrence patterns. In the later analysis, no new phenotypic data were used to find candidate immune exposures; instead, reliance was placed on TCR beta sequences and their occurrence across donors. An earlier analysis of 500 to 750 of the donors applied high-throughput TCR beta sequencing to assess whether each TCR beta V gene segment acted as functional or pseudogenic. Donor age, sex, ethnicity and CMV serostatus were collected together with the repertoire data. In a later genetic analysis, genome-wide SNP genotypes for about 55% of the roughly 670 donors were used, and that subset was treated as a discovery cohort. All discovery cohort repertoires had been generated using a single sequencing platform. HLA typing included class I and class II loci at four-digit resolution. The number of typed donors differed by locus: 629-630 for A, B, C, DRB1 and DQB1; 500 to 550 for DQA1; roughly 600 for DPA1; and 400 to 480 for DPB1. Roughly 5 DR-DQ haplotypes were handled as single units for association and clustering because linkage in the cohort was strong. Among a few hundred genotyped donors of the cohort, an average of 235,054 unique TCR beta nucleotide sequences were sequenced per donor, around 20% of them non-productive.

General conclusions and limits of the study: Broadly in line with IMGT annotations, most TCR beta V segments showed up in productive rearrangements about 90% or about 30% of the time in an earlier analysis of several hundred of the donors. A further reported finding was that TCR beta sequences accurately predicted the HLA-A and HLA-B alleles for most subjects in the first cohort. Assigning TCR associations to individual alleles was difficult when HLA alleles, especially DR and DQ, strongly co-occurred. It was suggested by the authors that the approach could potentially be generalized to other disease states and immunological phenotypes. For the cohort, immune exposure information was limited to CMV serostatus. A later genetic analysis reported fewer N-insertions in productive TCRs among donors in an Asian-associated ancestry cluster than the roughly 700-donor mean. Roughly uniform sequencing depth across donors was assumed in presence/absence analyses, although this assumption may not hold. In the study, some 160 TCR beta chains were listed as associated with cytomegalovirus. In vitro tests confirmed that a few of the cytomegalovirus-associated TCR beta chains recognize cytomegalovirus antigens. Because the 87-base-pair reads could not distinguish some IMGT-functional V segments, including TRBV6-2 and TRBV6-3, those segments were excluded. The earlier analysis of almost 600 of the donors excluded some 15 rarely observed V segments, including chromosome 9 orphons, because counts were too low. The cohort was sequenced for TCR beta chains only, and without alpha or paired-chain data the features that could be detected were limited. The classifier was reported to diagnose cytomegalovirus status with high specificity and sensitivity in both the original and validation cohorts. Correlated functional status among segregating V segments might be attributable to linkage disequilibrium, but an unknown experimental factor could not be ruled out. A later analysis found that HLA-associated TCR beta chains were more clonally expanded and had lower generation probabilities than equally common non-associated chains. Most CMV-associated TCR beta chains appeared to be HLA-restricted in a later analysis, and the HLA associations seemed to be driven largely by CMV exposure. A later analysis associated about 16,000 TCR beta sequences with specific HLA alleles at a false discovery rate of 0.05. A later analysis found that TCR association rates varied across HLA loci, with DRB1 alleles showing the most associated TCRs and HLA-C alleles the fewest. A later analysis reported that several top co-occurrence clusters appeared linked to parvovirus B19, influenza, CMV and Epstein-Barr virus. Across donors, most TCR sequences were observed very rarely, whereas some public TCRs were present in many individuals. An association between a missense DCLRE1C variant and V-gene and J-gene trimming of TCR beta chains was found in a later genetic analysis and replicated in an independent cohort. HLA typing was unavailable for some donors at each locus, so association tests used only the typed subset. A cluster of highly shared sequence variants was judged likely to be a technical artifact of the sequencing pipeline.

The library was produced with the immunoSEQ multiplex PCR assay. For the multiplex PCR, a mixture combining 60 forward primers for TCR Vbeta segments and 13 reverse primers for TCR Jbeta segments was used. Amplification of the CDR3 region of rearranged TCR beta genes was performed with a multiplex PCR assay on genomic DNA. Amplified TCR beta libraries were sequenced as 87-base-pair reads on the Illumina HiSeq System. On the study's bioinformatics: In a later analysis, tens of millions of unique TCR beta chains were counted across the approximately 620 repertoires, and roughly 11 million of these chains were shared by at least two donors. Raw reads were error-corrected and collapsed into unique sequences by a nearest-neighbor algorithm in which closely related sequences were merged to remove PCR and sequencing errors. To assign V, D and J gene segments, CDR3 sequences were aligned to IMGT reference sequences. Each retained sequence needed at least a six-nucleotide match to both a V gene segment and a J gene segment. A rearrangement was called productive if the CDR3 had no stop codons and remained in frame with V and J, and every other rearrangement was called non-productive. Following IMGT convention, CDR3 was defined as the stretch from the second conserved V-encoded cysteine up to the conserved J-encoded phenylalanine. Sequences without an unambiguous match to a single V gene segment were excluded from the earlier analysis of approximately 600 of the donors. In an earlier analysis of 450 to 700 of the donors, V segments were called functional above 56.7% productive rearrangements and were called segregating when the between-donor standard deviation exceeded 5%. A statistical classification framework was developed to diagnose cytomegalovirus status using the catalog of TCR beta chain sequences. A later analysis assigned V and J genes by comparing TCR nucleotide sequences with IMGT/GENE-DB human TR gene sequences. The TCRdist pipeline was used in a later analysis to assign CDR3 sequences and most-parsimonious VDJ recombination scenarios. In a later analysis, each TCR beta chain was defined by its CDR3 amino acid sequence together with its V-gene family, and reads lacking a unique V-gene family were excluded. To address suspected cross-contamination and a sequencing artifact, a later analysis removed some 620 highly shared, low-generation-probability nucleotide sequences. For each public chain, a later analysis derived a clonal expansion index from normalized ranks of inferred template counts within each repertoire. Generation probabilities in a later analysis came from a VDJ recombination model fitted to out-of-frame rearrangements, and those results were checked against IGoR. A later analysis scored TCR-TCR, TCR-HLA and TCR-CMV co-occurrence with hypergeometric tests, applying a repertoire-size bias correction to TCR pairs. In a later analysis, false discovery rates were estimated by permuting HLA or CMV assignments 20 times. In a later analysis, co-occurring TCRs were grouped using DBSCAN, and TCRdist sequence similarity was added for clustering within HLA-allele-positive subsets. For co-occurrence clustering, repertoires with fewer than 30,000 or more than 120,000 public chains were excluded, along with a handful of repertoires with anomalous nucleotide sharing. Not all clones reach the TCRdb copy of this immuneACCESS table, which keeps in-frame sequences only. Checked studies attribute under half of the gap to unresolved V genes and leave the rest unexplained. The DNA was the basis for D and trimming; V, J and clone size are from that table. The record for this sample contains more than 25,000 clones. The ten largest clones represent approximately 0.71% of the sample.

Recombination joined TRBV7-8 with TRBJ1-5; the D gene cannot be resolved reliably. The origin of this receptor is a man aged 30 to 45 in good health and CMV-seronegative. Input material: PBMCs. The CDR3 reads CASSLGERLSNQPQHF. The DNA sequence follows: TGTGCCAGCAGCTTAGGGGAGAGGCTTAGCAATCAGCCCCAGCATTTT.